These 21 T cell receptor beta chains came from one sample sequenced in a study of Ad26.COV2.S vaccination and SARS-CoV-2 variants. Regarding treatment: some 19 received Ad26.COV2.S at low or high dose, single or two shots; 5 received placebo; per-sample allocation not given. Sample collection was performed on day 63 after the first vaccine or placebo injection. Data came from immunoSEQ multiplex PCR; TCRdb stores just in-frame clones and leaves some out. Among some 500,000 clones listed, 89% were seen once. The sequencing used peripheral blood, collected in a trial of Ad26.COV2.S vaccine versus placebo. The receptors originated from a person aged 18 to 65 who received the Ad26.COV2.S COVID-19 vaccine or a placebo.

This sequence joins TRBV9 and TRBJ2-1, with 7 bases identical to TRBD1. The V and J ends lost 3 bases and 2 bases, in that order; junction bases with no gene match: 5. CDR1 is SGDLS, CDR2 YYNGEE, per germline. The CDR3 length is 15 residues. The CDR3: CASSAQGLPYNEQFF. The CDR3 nucleotides are TGTGCCAGCAGCGCACAGGGGCTACCCTACAATGAGCAGTTCTTC.

This sequence joins TRBV2 and TRBJ1-2; perhaps TRBD1 as D (5 bases). The CDR3 contains 14 residues. Germline CDR1 is SNHLY and CDR2 is FYNNEI. V lost 9 bases and J lost 4, with 18 bases in between. CDR3 nucleotide sequence: TGTGCCAGACACTCAGAGGAGACAGTCTATGGCTACACCTTC. This gives the protein CARHSEETVYGYTF.

The chain recombines TRBV19 with TRBJ1-4, with D unclear. The V gene's germline CDR1 is LNHDA and CDR2 SQIVND (reference sequence). Between the trimmed V and J ends, which lost 7 bases and 9 bases, there was a span of 12 bases. CDR3 size: 12 residues. Written as DNA, the CDR3 is TGTGCCAGTATAATCCCTGCGAAAAAACTGTTTTTT. It is translated as CASIIPAKKLFF.

The chain has TRBV2 and TRBJ1-2; D is unclear. In germline, CDR1 is SNHLY, CDR2 FYNNEI. This CDR3 contains 16 residues. V lost 1 base to trimming and J lost 0 bases, with 12 bases between them. The CDR3 region has the DNA TGTGCCAGCAGTGAAGGGGTTAACGGTGCTAACTATGGCTACACCTTC. Translated: CASSEGVNGANYGYTF.

J is TRBJ2-7 and V is TRBV6-2 or TRBV6-3; perhaps TRBD1 as D (6 bases). Trimming took off 4 bases at V and 2 bases at J, with 6 bases between the two ends. CDR3 size: 12 residues. Germline-derived CDR1 and CDR2 are MNHEY and SVGEGT. CDR3 sequence (DNA): TGTGCCAGCAGTTCAGGGGCCTACGAGCAGTACGTC. This encodes CASSSGAYEQYV.

This clone was observed many times. The chain uses TRBV30 and TRBJ2-4; possibly TRBD2 for D (6 bases). The CDR3 loop spans 14 amino acids. Germline V gene lookup returns CDR1 GTSNPN and CDR2 SVGIG (reference sequence). Trimming cost V 5 bases and J 3 bases, with 14 bases left between them. The CDR3 DNA is TGTGCCTGGGCCTCGGGAGACGGCAAAAACATTCAGTACTTC. Translating it yields CAWASGDGKNIQYF. Full variable domain (remainder filled in from reference TRBV30 and TRBJ2-4): SQTIHQWPATLVQPVGSPLSLECTVEGTSNPNLYWYRQAAGRGLQLLFYSVGIGQISSEVPQNLSASRPQDRQFILSSKKLLLSDSGFYLCAWASGDGKNIQYFGAGTRLSVL.

This rearrangement joins TRBV30 to TRBJ1-1; D not resolved. The CDR3 runs to 13 residues. CDR1 GTSNPN and CDR2 SVGIG come from the germline V gene (reference sequence). V shed 3 bases and J shed 4 bases, with 12 bases lying between them. The CDR3 spells CAWSYGVSTEAFF. The DNA of the CDR3 is TGTGCCTGGAGCTATGGGGTTAGCACTGAAGCTTTCTTT.

The chain joins TRBV6-5 to TRBJ2-1; 8 bases fit TRBD2. CDR1 MNHEY and CDR2 SVGAGI come from the germline V gene. The CDR3 sequence is 16 residues long. With V trimmed by 4 bases and J by 3 bases, 8 bases remained unmatched. The CDR3 loop reads CASSFLAGGGYNEQFF. The CDR3 DNA sequence: TGTGCCAGCAGTTTTTTGGCGGGAGGAGGCTACAATGAGCAGTTCTTC.

V gene TRBV29-1 combines with J gene TRBJ2-3; D ambiguous. CDR1 and CDR2 from the germline V gene are SQVTM and ANQGSEA. The ends were cut back, 4 bases at V and 2 bases at J, with 10 bases in the middle. CDR3 length: 13 amino acids. CDR3 residues: CSVGPLLTDTQYF. CDR3 nucleotides: TGCAGCGTTGGACCGCTCCTCACAGATACGCAGTATTTT.

The chain couples TRBV19 to TRBJ1-5; TRBD1 matches 9 bases. CDR3 length: 13 amino acids. Germline CDR1 is LNHDA and CDR2 is SQIVND (reference sequence). After removal of 6 bases from V and 6 bases from J, the junction contained 3 bases not matched to a gene. CDR3 bases: TGTGCCAGTAGCAACAGGGGGCCTCAGCCCCAGCATTTT. Its protein product is CASSNRGPQPQHF. Variable domain in full (rest from reference TRBV19 and TRBJ1-5): DGGITQSPKYLFRKEGQNVTLSCEQNLNHDAMYWYRQDPGQGLRLIYYSQIVNDFQKGDIAEGYSVSREKKESFPLTVTSAQKNPTAFYLCASSNRGPQPQHFGDGTRLSIL.

This clone is a singleton in its sample. The genes are TRBV5-1 and TRBJ1-2; 7 positions match TRBD1. Germline V CDR1 and CDR2: SGHRS, YFSETQ. Trimming at V came to 0 bases and at J to 4 bases, leaving 3 bases not matched to a gene. There are 14 residues in the CDR3. For the CDR3, the DNA is TGCGCCAGCAGCTTGGATGCAGGGGGCTATGGCTACACCTTC. It encodes CASSLDAGGYGYTF.

V gene TRBV12-3 or TRBV12-4 combines with J gene TRBJ2-3; D not resolved. The length of the CDR3 is 11 residues. V lost 7 bases and J 12 bases, leaving 14 bases between the germline ends. CDR3 sequence reads: CASNQFPPQYF. The CDR3 DNA sequence: TGTGCCAGCAATCAATTCCCGCCCCAGTATTTT.

This chain joins TRBV6-2 or TRBV6-3 and TRBJ1-1, with D uncertain. Germline CDR1 MNHEY, CDR2 SVGEGT. The germline V and J ends were trimmed by 2 bases and 0 bases, with 19 bases remaining between them. CDR3 length equals 18 residues. The CDR3 region has the DNA TGTGCCAGCAGTTACGTCTCCCGGGCACCCGTAATGAACACTGAAGCTTTCTTT. It codes for CASSYVSRAPVMNTEAFF.

The gene calls are TRBV3-1 (or the pseudogene TRBV3-2) and TRBJ2-6, with D perhaps matching TRBD1 (5 bases). V was shortened by 3 bases and J by 0 bases, with 15 bases between the two germline ends. Germline V gene data show CDR1 as LGHDT and CDR2 as YNNKEL (reference sequence). This CDR3 comprises 18 residues. CDR3 in amino acids: CASSHPTGPSSGANVLTF. The CDR3, as DNA: TGTGCCAGCAGCCACCCTACAGGACCTTCCTCTGGGGCCAACGTCCTGACTTTC.

The V gene is TRBV5-4, the J gene TRBJ2-1, with 10 bases lining up with TRBD2. Germline V gene sequence: CDR1 SGHNT, CDR2 YYREEE (reference sequence). This CDR3 has 16 residues. V dropped 1 base and J dropped 3; count of bases not matched to a gene: 4. The CDR3 DNA is TGTGCCAGCAGCTTGCTAGCGGGAGTTCACTACAATGAGCAGTTCTTC. Protein: CASSLLAGVHYNEQFF.

The J gene is TRBJ1-2, the V gene TRBV4-3; possible D gene TRBD1, 6 bases. V was shortened by 0 bases and J by 1 base, with 12 bases between the two germline ends. The CDR3 has 16 amino acids. Germline V gives CDR1 LGHNA, CDR2 YSLEER. CDR3 residues: CASSQDWDIYNYGYTF. In DNA, the CDR3 is TGCGCCAGCAGCCAAGATTGGGACATTTATAACTATGGCTACACCTTC.

The chain carries TRBV28 and TRBJ1-4; 10 bases agree with TRBD1. There are 16 residues in the CDR3. CDR1 MDHEN and CDR2 SYDVKM come from the germline V gene. The trim removed 5 bases at V and 6 bases at J, leaving 9 bases unmatched. The CDR3 loop reads CASSGGTGVLYEKLFF. The CDR3 nucleotides are TGTGCCAGCAGTGGGGGGACAGGGGTTTTGTATGAAAAACTGTTTTTT.

The rearrangement links TRBV29-1 to TRBJ1-2; D perhaps matches TRBD1 (5 bases). The CDR3 is 14 amino acids. Deletions cut 6 bases from V and 4 bases from J, with 18 bases between. Germline V gene sequence: CDR1 SQVTM, CDR2 ANQGSEA. The CDR3 protein is CSVGGLFQLYGYTF. The CDR3 coding sequence is TGCAGCGTCGGGGGACTTTTTCAACTCTATGGCTACACCTTC.

The gene calls are TRBV5-5 and TRBJ1-4, with D possibly TRBD1 on 6 matching bases. Trimming pared 4 bases from V and 11 bases from J, leaving 18 bases between. This CDR3 is 14 amino acids long. The germline CDR1 and CDR2 sequences are SGHKS and YYEKEE (reference sequence). CDR3 residues: CASSAGVAGAKLFF. DNA of the CDR3: TGTGCCAGCAGCGCAGGGGTCGCAGGGGCCAAACTGTTTTTT. Full variable domain (missing parts from reference TRBV5-5 and TRBJ1-4): DAGVTQSPTHLIKTRGQQVTLRCSPISGHKSVSWYQQVLGQGPQFIFQYYEKEERGRGNFPDRFSARQFPNYSSELNVNALLLGDSALYLCASSAGVAGAKLFFGSGTQLSVL.

The J gene is TRBJ2-7, the V gene TRBV18; D might be TRBD2 (6 bases). The CDR3 has 14 residues. In germline, CDR1 is KGHSH, CDR2 LQKENI. V lost 6 bases to trimming and J lost 3 bases, with 15 bases between them. The CDR3 sequence is CASSAAEGNYEQYF. CDR3 in DNA: TGTGCCAGCTCCGCCGCGGAGGGGAACTACGAGCAGTACTTC.

The chain has TRBV27 and TRBJ2-1; D call uncertain. CDR1 is MNHEY and CDR2 is SMNVEV in the germline V gene (reference sequence). The germline V and J ends were trimmed by 5 bases and 0 bases, with 11 bases remaining between them. CDR3 length: 15 amino acids. CDR3 sequence reads: CASSPRQLSYNEQFF. The CDR3 coding sequence is TGTGCCAGCAGTCCCAGACAACTCTCCTACAATGAGCAGTTCTTC.